A selection of T cell receptor beta chains follows, all from one sample in a study of PD-1 blockade in classical Hodgkin lymphoma. Only in-frame clones appear in the TCRdb table, and some are missing; sequencing was by immunoSEQ multiplex PCR. The data show about 32,000 clones, with around nine tenths seen just once and approximately 0.3% held by the top ten. The specimen comprised CD4+ T cells from blood, sampled before the fourth cycle of nivolumab. The receptors shown here come from a human donor with classical Hodgkin lymphoma. Each CDR3 is given with its conserved first and last residue. The order of the fields is D gene, clone size, J gene, V gene, CDR3 DNA, CDR3 protein. D genes are given only for firm matches. Not every row has a clone size; where given, it reads once, few, many or a size class.

TRBD1 | - | TRBJ1-5 | TRBV6-5 | TGTGCCAGCACTCAGGGGGTGGGGCAGCCCCAGCATTTT | CASTQGVGQPQHF
- | - | TRBJ2-2 | TRBV28 | TGTGCCAGCATAGCTCCCCCCTACACCGGGGAGCTGTTTTTT | CASIAPPYTGELFF
- | once | TRBJ2-2 | TRBV4-1 | TGCGCCAGCAGCCAAGTTGGGAACACCGGGGAGCTGTTTTTT | CASSQVGNTGELFF
- | once | TRBJ2-1 | TRBV15 | TGTGCCACCAGCCGCAGAAGGGGGGCCTCCTACAATGAGCAGTTCTTC | CATSRRRGASYNEQFF
- | - | TRBJ2-3 | TRBV19 | TGTGCCAGTAGTATCGGTCAGACCAGCACAGATACGCAGTATTTT | CASSIGQTSTDTQYF
TRBD1 | once | TRBJ1-3 | TRBV9 | TGTGCCAGCAGCGTAACGACAGGGGTTGGAAACACCATATATTTT | CASSVTTGVGNTIYF
- | few | TRBJ1-4 | TRBV30 | TGTGCCTGTCTACCGGGGTTCTCAAATGAAAAACTGTTTTTT | CACLPGFSNEKLFF
TRBD1 | - | TRBJ2-3 | TRBV5-1 | TGCGCCACCCGGACAGGAGTTACAGATACGCAGTATTTT | CATRTGVTDTQYF
TRBD2 | - | TRBJ2-1 | TRBV11-3 | TGTGCCAGCAGCTCCGCGGGAGAACCCCACAATGAGCAGTTCTTC | CASSSAGEPHNEQFF
- | - | TRBJ1-4 | TRBV6-1 | TGTGCCAGCAGTGAAAGTTGGGTCTATGAAAAACTGTTTTTT | CASSESWVYEKLFF
- | - | TRBJ2-4 | TRBV28 | TGTGCCAGCAGTCCTCCAACAGGGGGAGGGAACATTCAGTACTTC | CASSPPTGGGNIQYF
TRBD1 | - | TRBJ1-2 | TRBV28 | TGTGCCAGCAGTTTCCCTACCGGGACAGCTAACTATGGCTACACCTTC | CASSFPTGTANYGYTF
TRBD2 | - | TRBJ2-3 | TRBV4-1 | TGCGCCAGCAGCCAAGAGCCAGGACTAGCGGAAAGGGCTACGCAGTATTTT | CASSQEPGLAERATQYF
- | - | TRBJ1-6 | TRBV5-4 | TGTGCCAGCAGCCTACGAAAATCCGGGGCCCCGAATTCACCCCTCCACTTT | CASSLRKSGAPNSPLHF
TRBD2 | - | TRBJ2-3 | TRBV6-4 | TGTGCCAGCAGTGACTCCGCGGGAGAATCGCCAGATACGCAGTATTTT | CASSDSAGESPDTQYF
- | - | TRBJ1-2 | TRBV30 | TGTGCCTGGAGTCGCACAGGTCGATATGGCTACACCTTC | CAWSRTGRYGYTF
- | - | TRBJ1-2 | TRBV30 | TGTGCCTGGACCTATGGGGACTATGGCTACACCTTC | CAWTYGDYGYTF
TRBD1 | - | TRBJ1-2 | TRBV7-2 | TGTGCCAGCAGCTTCGAGTGGGACAGCTTATATGGCTACACCTTC | CASSFEWDSLYGYTF
TRBD1 | - | TRBJ2-7 | TRBV7-9 | TGTGCCAGCAGCCTACTCCCGGGACAGGGGGCACACGAGCAGTACTTC | CASSLLPGQGAHEQYF
- | - | TRBJ2-3 | TRBV9 | TGTGCCAGCAGCGTAGGCGTCAGCACAGATACGCAGTATTTT | CASSVGVSTDTQYF
- | - | TRBJ2-3 | TRBV18 | TGTGCCAGCTCACCATGGGGGGAACCCACAGATACGCAGTATTTT | CASSPWGEPTDTQYF
TRBD1 | - | TRBJ2-7 | TRBV30 | TGTGCCTGGAGTGGCCTGGGGACAGGAGCGTACTACGAGCAGTACTTC | CAWSGLGTGAYYEQYF
- | - | TRBJ1-1 | TRBV5-1 | TGCGCCAGCAGAAACCTGATAAACACTGAAGCTTTCTTT | CASRNLINTEAFF
- | - | TRBJ2-7 | TRBV28 | TGTGCCAGCAGACAAACAGGGAGCGAGCAGTACTTC | CASRQTGSEQYF
- | - | TRBJ1-3 | TRBV7-9 | TGTGCCAGCAGCTTCCTCCCCCGCTCTGGAAACACCATATATTTT | CASSFLPRSGNTIYF
TRBD2 | - | TRBJ2-1 | TRBV7-2 | TGTGCCAGCAGACCAACTAGCGGGAGTAGAAATGAGCAGTTCTTC | CASRPTSGSRNEQFF
- | - | TRBJ1-1 | TRBV4-1 | TGCGCCAGCAGCCGTGAGAACCAGGCCTGGGGAAGAACTGAAGCTTTCTTT | CASSRENQAWGRTEAFF
TRBD1 | - | TRBJ1-4 | TRBV4-1 | TGCGCCAGCAGCCAAGCCGGGACAGGAAATGAAAAACTGTTTTTT | CASSQAGTGNEKLFF
TRBD1 | - | TRBJ1-2 | TRBV28 | TGTGCCAGCAGGACAGGGGGAAGGACAGGGTATGGCTACACCTTC | CASRTGGRTGYGYTF
TRBD1 | - | TRBJ1-1 | TRBV5-6 | TGTGCCAGCAGCTTGGCCCGGGACAGGGTTACTGAAGCTTTCTTT | CASSLARDRVTEAFF
TRBD2 | - | TRBJ2-1 | TRBV2 | TGTGCCAGCAGTGTCCTAGCGGGAGTGGGGTATGAGCAATTCTTC | CASSVLAGVGYEQFF
- | once | TRBJ1-2 | TRBV29-1 | TGCAGCGCGACCGGGACAAGTAACTATGGCTACACCTTC | CSATGTSNYGYTF
- | - | TRBJ1-2 | TRBV6-5 | TGTGCCAGCAGTTACCAAGGCCGAAACTATGGCTACACCTTC | CASSYQGRNYGYTF
TRBD1 | - | TRBJ1-1 | TRBV5-6 | TGTGCCAGCAGCTTCCGGGACAGAGTTAGCCACGGGGCTTTCTTT | CASSFRDRVSHGAFF
TRBD2 | - | TRBJ2-7 | TRBV27 | TGTGCCAGCAGTTTATTAATCGTAGCGGGAGATTTACCCTACGAGCAGTACTTC | CASSLLIVAGDLPYEQYF
TRBD2 | - | TRBJ2-2 | TRBV5-4 | TGTGCCAGCAAGGTAGCGGGAGGGTCGAACACCGGGGAGCTGTTTTTT | CASKVAGGSNTGELFF
- | once | TRBJ2-7 | TRBV7-2 | TGTGCCAGCAGCATTTGGTCGGACGAGCAGTACTTC | CASSIWSDEQYF
TRBD2 | - | TRBJ2-1 | TRBV11-3 | TGTGCCAGCAGCTTAGGAGCTGGGGGGAGGGCTGGGCATGAGCAGTTCTTC | CASSLGAGGRAGHEQFF
- | - | TRBJ2-5 | TRBV6-5 | TGTGCCAGCAGCCGCGGGGAGACCCAGTACTTC | CASSRGETQYF
TRBD1 | few | TRBJ1-2 | TRBV9 | TGTGCCAGCAGCGTAGGTTGGGGACAGGGGTCCTCGACGTATGGCTACACCTTC | CASSVGWGQGSSTYGYTF
- | - | TRBJ1-1 | TRBV14 | TGTGCCAGCGGTTCGAGGGGCGCCCCGAACACTGAAGCTTTCTTT | CASGSRGAPNTEAFF
- | few | TRBJ2-2 | TRBV7-3 | TGTGCCAGCGGGCGATCGAACACCGGGGAGCTGTTTTTT | CASGRSNTGELFF
TRBD2 | - | TRBJ2-2 | TRBV18 | TGTGCCAGCTCAAAGGCTAGCGGGACCGGGGAGCTGTTTTTT | CASSKASGTGELFF
- | - | TRBJ2-7 | TRBV19 | TGTGCCAGTAGTATTTACAGTAACTCCTACGAGCAGTACTTC | CASSIYSNSYEQYF
TRBD2 | - | TRBJ2-5 | TRBV10-3 | TGTGCCATTGCTAGCGGGAGTGTTCCAGAGACCCAGTACTTC | CAIASGSVPETQYF
- | - | TRBJ2-1 | TRBV10-1 | TGCGCCAGCAGTGAACAACAGATGAAGCAGTTCTTC | CASSEQQMKQFF
TRBD1 | - | TRBJ1-2 | TRBV30 | TGTGCCTGGAGTGGGACAGGGGGCGGTGGCTACACCTTC | CAWSGTGGGGYTF
- | - | TRBJ2-3 | TRBV30 | TGTGCCTGGAGGTATGCGGGGGCTTCAGATACGCAGTATTTT | CAWRYAGASDTQYF
- | - | TRBJ1-2 | TRBV9 | TGTGCCAGCAGCGTCCAGGGGACCCATGGCTACACCTTC | CASSVQGTHGYTF
TRBD1 | - | TRBJ2-6 | TRBV7-2 | TGTGCCAGCAGCTTGGCAGGGGGCTCTGGGGCCAACGTCCTGACTTTC | CASSLAGGSGANVLTF
- | - | TRBJ2-5 | TRBV19 | TGTGCCAGTAGTCCCCCGGGACGTCCATTGGGGACCCAGTACTTC | CASSPPGRPLGTQYF
- | - | TRBJ2-7 | TRBV29-1 | TGCAGCGCCCACAAACCAGGCGACGAGCAGTACTTC | CSAHKPGDEQYF